These 25 T cell receptor beta chains were sequenced from one sample in a study of blood T cell repertoires in COVID-19 (TCRdb year 2020). Library preparation used the immunoSEQ multiplex PCR assay. TCRdb re-hosts the immuneACCESS table, in-frame sequences only. Its copies lack some clones; in the studies checked, an unresolved V gene accounts for under half of them, and the cause for the rest is not known. The sample profile shows around 400,000 clones; about nine tenths of them were found once. 0.8% to 0.9% of the sample rests with the top ten. Sequenced input: PBMCs or T cells enriched from blood (not recorded which). The receptors stem from a woman between 40 and 55 years old who had been exposed to COVID-19.

The gene calls are TRBV3-1 (or the pseudogene TRBV3-2) and TRBJ2-1; 8 bases agree with TRBD1. Germline lookup yields CDR1 LGHDT and CDR2 YNNKEL (reference sequence). The junction had 7 bases not matched to a gene; V was cut back by 3 bases and J by 9 bases. CDR3 length: 14 amino acids. The CDR3 coding sequence is TGTGCCAGCAGCCACGGGACAGGATCGGTTGAGCAGTTCTTC. Encoded protein: CASSHGTGSVEQFF.

This chain joins TRBV19 and TRBJ1-6; 7 bases are shared with TRBD1. Trimming at V came to 7 bases and at J to 7 bases, leaving 10 bases not matched to a gene. This CDR3 has 15 residues. Germline V gives CDR1 LNHDA, CDR2 SQIVND (reference sequence). The CDR3 coding sequence is TGTGCCAGTATGGTCACAGGGGCAGGGAATTCACCCCTCCACTTT. It encodes CASMVTGAGNSPLHF.

The CDR3 reads CASSFPGTPMGYGYTF. CDR3 DNA: TGTGCCAGCAGCTTTCCCGGGACTCCGATGGGCTATGGCTACACCTTC. This sequence joins TRBV5-5 and TRBJ1-2, with D possibly matching TRBD1 (5 bases). Germline V CDR1 and CDR2: SGHKS, YYEKEE (reference sequence). Trimming left V 2 bases short and J 4 bases short, with 18 bases between. The CDR3 is made up of 16 amino acids.

The V and J genes are TRBV12-5 and TRBJ1-2; TRBD1 matches at 7 bases. There are 14 residues in the CDR3. The germline CDR1 and CDR2 sequences are LGHNT and FRNRAP. J was trimmed by 5 bases and V by 3 bases; bases with no gene match: 6. DNA of the CDR3: TGTGCTAGTGGTTTTTGGACAGGACGGTATGGCTACACCTTC. This encodes CASGFWTGRYGYTF.

The V and J genes are TRBV14 and TRBJ2-4; TRBD1 matches 10 bases. V was pared by 5 bases and J by 1 base, with 2 bases of the junction left unmatched. The CDR3 runs 15 residues. Germline V gene sequence: CDR1 SGHDN, CDR2 FVKESK. The CDR3 DNA sequence: TGTGCCAGCAGCGGGACAGGGGAGGCCAAAAACATTCAGTACTTC. Its translation: CASSGTGEAKNIQYF.

The CDR3 nucleotides read TGTGCCAGTAGTATCTCTGACAGCTATGGCTACACCTTC. Amino acid sequence: CASSISDSYGYTF. This chain uses TRBV19 with TRBJ1-2; possibly TRBD1 for D (5 bases). The CDR3 loop spans 13 amino acids. The germline V gene encodes CDR1 LNHDA and CDR2 SQIVND (reference sequence). V lost 3 bases to trimming and J lost 4 bases, with 9 bases between them.

The gene calls are TRBV5-1 and TRBJ1-4, with TRBD1 identical over 7 bases. Germline CDR1 reads SGHRS; CDR2 reads YFSETQ. The CDR3 runs 17 residues. After removal of 3 bases from V and 7 bases from J, the junction contained 15 bases not matched to a gene. CDR3 in DNA: TGCGCCAGCAGCTGGAGTAATACAGGGGCCGGGGGTGAAAAACTGTTTTTT. It translates to CASSWSNTGAGGEKLFF.

The rearrangement joins TRBV29-1 to TRBJ1-2, with TRBD1 as a possible D gene (6 bases). Germline V CDR1 and CDR2: SQVTM, ANQGSEA. This CDR3 is 12 amino acids long. Between the trimmed V and J ends, which lost 4 bases and 4 bases, there was a span of 10 bases. CDR3 protein: CSVATGVYGYTF. DNA for the CDR3: TGCAGCGTTGCGACAGGAGTCTATGGCTACACCTTC. Full variable domain (remainder filled in from reference TRBV29-1 and TRBJ1-2): SAVISQKPSRDICQRGTSLTIQCQVDSQVTMMFWYRQQPGQSLTLIATANQGSEATYESGFVIDKFPISRPNLTFSTLTVSNMSPEDSSIYLCSVATGVYGYTFGSGTRLTVV.

The chain is built from TRBV7-8 and TRBJ1-5; possibly TRBD1 for D (6 bases). Trimming removed 4 bases at V and 1 base at J, with 14 bases between. The V gene's germline CDR1 is SGHVS and CDR2 FQNEAQ. CDR3 length: 16 residues. CDR3 in DNA: TGTGCCAGCAGCTCACACAGGGTTAGGAGCAATCAGCCCCAGCATTTT. This sequence encodes CASSSHRVRSNQPQHF.

The rearrangement uses TRBV12-3 or TRBV12-4 and TRBJ1-2; no firm D call. The CDR3 runs 13 residues. Trimming took off 1 base at V and 1 base at J, with 4 bases between the two ends. The CDR3 protein is CASSLGINYGYTF. The DNA of the CDR3 is TGTGCCAGCAGTTTAGGTATTAACTATGGCTACACCTTC.

V gene TRBV6-5 combines with J gene TRBJ2-7, with D perhaps TRBD1 (6 bases). This CDR3 region has 13 residues. Trimming shortened V by 6 bases and J by 0 bases, and 9 bases separated the two germline ends. Germline loops: CDR1 MNHEY, CDR2 SVGAGI. CDR3 sequence reads: CASRTGPSYEQYF. The CDR3 region has the DNA TGTGCCAGCAGGACAGGTCCCTCCTACGAGCAGTACTTC.

The chain combines TRBV5-1 with TRBJ1-4, with TRBD1 identical over 9 bases. The CDR3 contains 17 residues. V lost 2 bases to trimming and J lost 3 bases; unmatched junction nucleotides: 8. Germline CDR1 reads SGHRS; CDR2 reads YFSETQ. CDR3 region: CASSLGQGPWANEKLFF. CDR3 DNA: TGCGCCAGCAGCTTAGGACAGGGGCCCTGGGCTAATGAAAAACTGTTTTTT.

The CDR3 DNA reads as TGTGCCAGCAGCCCGGACAGGCCAGGGTATGGCTACACCTTC. Translating it yields CASSPDRPGYGYTF. The chain couples TRBV5-8 to TRBJ1-2, with TRBD1 matching 7 bases. This CDR3 region has 14 residues. V gave up 4 bases and J gave up 5 bases; unmatched junction bases: 8. From germline, CDR1 is SGHTS and CDR2 YDEGEE.

This clone has only a few counts. The V call is TRBV21-1, the J call TRBJ2-6; no check of the table's D call, TRBD2, against the DNA was made. TRBV21-1 is termed a pseudogene. CDR3 length equals 18 residues. The CDR3 DNA sequence: TGTGCCAGCAGCAATGGGACTAGCGGGAGTACTGGGGCCAACGTCCTGACTTTC. Amino acids: CASSNGTSGSTGANVLTF.

The V and J genes are TRBV11-3 and TRBJ2-7; the match to TRBD2 covers 8 bases. Germline V gene lookup returns CDR1 SGHNT and CDR2 YENEEA. This CDR3 spans 20 amino acids. V dropped 0 bases and J dropped 3; count of bases not matched to a gene: 19. CDR3 sequence (DNA): TGTGCCAGCAGCTTAGAATTGGGGCGGGAGGCCCGCAACTCCCGCTACGAGCAGTACTTC. Its protein is CASSLELGREARNSRYEQYF. Variable domain in full (rest from reference TRBV11-3 and TRBJ2-7): EAGVVQSPRYKIIEKKQPVAFWCNPISGHNTLYWYLQNLGQGPELLIRYENEEAVDDSQLPKDRFSAERLKGVDSTLKIQPAELGDSAVYLCASSLELGREARNSRYEQYFGPGTRLTVT.

This chain joins TRBV19 and TRBJ2-2, with TRBD1 identical over 8 bases. The trim removed 1 base at V and 7 bases at J, leaving 8 bases unmatched. The germline V gene has CDR1 LNHDA and CDR2 SQIVND (reference sequence). The CDR3 length is 16 residues. CDR3 nucleotide sequence: TGTGCCAGTAGTATAGGAGACAGGGGAATCGGCGGGGAGCTGTTTTTT. Translated: CASSIGDRGIGGELFF.

This chain links TRBV5-1 with TRBJ2-6, with D tentatively TRBD2 (5 bases). V gave up 5 bases and J gave up 0 bases, with 9 bases separating them. CDR1 SGHRS and CDR2 YFSETQ come from the germline V gene. This CDR3 contains 15 residues. CDR3 protein: CASSGGRSGANVLTF. The CDR3 DNA reads as TGCGCCAGCAGTGGAGGCCGCTCTGGGGCCAACGTCCTGACTTTC.

The chain combines TRBV6-4 with TRBJ1-1; D not resolved. Between the trimmed V and J ends, which lost 4 bases and 0 bases, there was a span of 12 bases. The CDR3 totals 15 residues. CDR1 is MRHNA, CDR2 SNTAGT, per germline. CDR3 in DNA: TGTGCCAGCAGTGCTGAGACAAAAATGAACACTGAAGCTTTCTTT. Translation gives CASSAETKMNTEAFF.

The chain couples TRBV24-1 to TRBJ2-1; 7 bases are shared with TRBD1. Germline-derived CDR1 and CDR2 are KGHDR and SFDVKD. CDR3 length equals 15 residues. The junction had 10 bases not matched to a gene; V was cut back by 3 bases and J by 9 bases. The CDR3 reads CATSDPGTVGGEQFF. Here the CDR3 DNA reads TGTGCCACCAGTGATCCCGGGACAGTTGGGGGTGAGCAGTTCTTC.

This clone showed up just once. The V call is TRBV18, the J call TRBJ1-2; 7 bases are shared with TRBD1. The CDR3 contains 15 residues. V lost 5 bases, J lost 2 bases, and 8 bases stayed unmatched. CDR1 KGHSH and CDR2 LQKENI come from the germline V gene. The chain's CDR3 is CASSTRTGGNYGYTF. The DNA for the CDR3 is TGTGCCAGCTCAACCCGGACAGGAGGAAACTATGGCTACACCTTC. The whole variable domain, filled in from reference TRBV18 and TRBJ1-2, reads NAGVMQNPRHLVRRRGQEARLRCSPMKGHSHVYWYRQLPEEGLKFMVYLQKENIIDESGMPKERFSAEFPKEGPSILRIQQVVRGDSAAYFCASSTRTGGNYGYTFGSGTRLTVV.

The chain couples TRBV5-1 to TRBJ1-2, with TRBD1 as a possible D gene (5 bases). This CDR3 contains 14 residues. CDR1 is SGHRS, CDR2 YFSETQ, per germline. With 0 bases removed from V and 8 bases from J, the gap between germline ends came to 14 bases. CDR3 loop: CASSLDGRAWGYTF. The CDR3 region has the DNA TGCGCCAGCAGCTTGGACGGCAGGGCCTGGGGCTACACCTTC.

Details on this clone: The junction shows a germline mismatch at one end, possibly a read error. The gene calls are TRBV20-1 and TRBJ2-3; D ambiguous. Germline CDR1 reads DFQATT; CDR2 reads SNEGSKA (reference sequence). The CDR3 has 11 residues. For the CDR3, the DNA is TGCAGTGCTAGAGATAGGAGTGTATGGAATTTT. It encodes CSARDRSVWNF.

The V and J genes are TRBV18 and TRBJ2-1; TRBD2 matches at 9 bases. V lost 3 bases to trimming and J lost 4 bases; unmatched junction nucleotides: 13. Germline CDR1 KGHSH, CDR2 LQKENI. The CDR3 totals 18 residues. CDR3 in amino acids: CASSPYGVSAGGYNEQFF. In DNA form, the CDR3 reads TGTGCCAGCTCACCTTACGGGGTGTCAGCGGGGGGTTACAATGAGCAGTTCTTC.

V is TRBV3-1 (or the pseudogene TRBV3-2) and J is TRBJ2-2, with TRBD2 matching over 9 bases. CDR1 and CDR2 from the germline V gene are LGHDT and YNNKEL (reference sequence). The CDR3 covers 17 residues. The ends lost 2 bases at V and 6 bases at J; junction bases unmatched: 10. The CDR3 DNA reads TGTGCCAGCAGCCAACTTGATAGCGGGAGTCTCGCCGGGGAGCTGTTTTTT. Its protein product is CASSQLDSGSLAGELFF.

The gene calls are TRBV7-9 and TRBJ1-1, with D perhaps TRBD1 (5 bases). CDR1 SEHNR and CDR2 FQNEAQ come from the germline V gene (reference sequence). Between the trimmed V and J ends, which lost 7 bases and 3 bases, there was a span of 15 bases. CDR3 length: 14 amino acids. The CDR3 region is CASIPSGGDTEAFF. CDR3 nucleotides: TGTGCCAGCATCCCTAGTGGAGGGGACACTGAAGCTTTCTTT.